This TCR beta chain was sequenced during a study of Tregs in tolerant kidney transplant recipients. For this clone: Its antigen is undetermined.

Sequencing was performed with immunoSEQ multiplex PCR; in TCRdb, only in-frame clones are kept and a portion is missing. The data contain roughly 250,000 clones, around 81% of them singletons. Thawed PBMCs were FACS-sorted into unstimulated CD4+CD25+CD127- regulatory T cells, CD4+CD25- non-regulatory cells, CD4 and CD8 cells. Whole-study results and caveats: Activated donor B cell expansion appeared to reveal the most relevant donor-specific TCRbeta repertoire. Biological reproducibility was not directly addressed, but technical replication error appeared minimal. Few patients were studied, so findings need validation in larger groups.

This CDR3 has 16 residues. CDR1 and CDR2 (germline): SGHRS, YFSETQ. Trimming removed 0 bases at V and 3 bases at J, with 16 bases between. The chain combines TRBV5-1 with TRBJ2-7, with D perhaps matching TRBD1 (6 bases). Material for sequencing was CD4+ T cells from blood. The receptor comes from a human donor in good health. CDR3 bases: TGCGCCAGCAGCTTGGCGCCACAGGGCCCCGTCTACGAGCAGTACTTC. Encoded protein: CASSLAPQGPVYEQYF.